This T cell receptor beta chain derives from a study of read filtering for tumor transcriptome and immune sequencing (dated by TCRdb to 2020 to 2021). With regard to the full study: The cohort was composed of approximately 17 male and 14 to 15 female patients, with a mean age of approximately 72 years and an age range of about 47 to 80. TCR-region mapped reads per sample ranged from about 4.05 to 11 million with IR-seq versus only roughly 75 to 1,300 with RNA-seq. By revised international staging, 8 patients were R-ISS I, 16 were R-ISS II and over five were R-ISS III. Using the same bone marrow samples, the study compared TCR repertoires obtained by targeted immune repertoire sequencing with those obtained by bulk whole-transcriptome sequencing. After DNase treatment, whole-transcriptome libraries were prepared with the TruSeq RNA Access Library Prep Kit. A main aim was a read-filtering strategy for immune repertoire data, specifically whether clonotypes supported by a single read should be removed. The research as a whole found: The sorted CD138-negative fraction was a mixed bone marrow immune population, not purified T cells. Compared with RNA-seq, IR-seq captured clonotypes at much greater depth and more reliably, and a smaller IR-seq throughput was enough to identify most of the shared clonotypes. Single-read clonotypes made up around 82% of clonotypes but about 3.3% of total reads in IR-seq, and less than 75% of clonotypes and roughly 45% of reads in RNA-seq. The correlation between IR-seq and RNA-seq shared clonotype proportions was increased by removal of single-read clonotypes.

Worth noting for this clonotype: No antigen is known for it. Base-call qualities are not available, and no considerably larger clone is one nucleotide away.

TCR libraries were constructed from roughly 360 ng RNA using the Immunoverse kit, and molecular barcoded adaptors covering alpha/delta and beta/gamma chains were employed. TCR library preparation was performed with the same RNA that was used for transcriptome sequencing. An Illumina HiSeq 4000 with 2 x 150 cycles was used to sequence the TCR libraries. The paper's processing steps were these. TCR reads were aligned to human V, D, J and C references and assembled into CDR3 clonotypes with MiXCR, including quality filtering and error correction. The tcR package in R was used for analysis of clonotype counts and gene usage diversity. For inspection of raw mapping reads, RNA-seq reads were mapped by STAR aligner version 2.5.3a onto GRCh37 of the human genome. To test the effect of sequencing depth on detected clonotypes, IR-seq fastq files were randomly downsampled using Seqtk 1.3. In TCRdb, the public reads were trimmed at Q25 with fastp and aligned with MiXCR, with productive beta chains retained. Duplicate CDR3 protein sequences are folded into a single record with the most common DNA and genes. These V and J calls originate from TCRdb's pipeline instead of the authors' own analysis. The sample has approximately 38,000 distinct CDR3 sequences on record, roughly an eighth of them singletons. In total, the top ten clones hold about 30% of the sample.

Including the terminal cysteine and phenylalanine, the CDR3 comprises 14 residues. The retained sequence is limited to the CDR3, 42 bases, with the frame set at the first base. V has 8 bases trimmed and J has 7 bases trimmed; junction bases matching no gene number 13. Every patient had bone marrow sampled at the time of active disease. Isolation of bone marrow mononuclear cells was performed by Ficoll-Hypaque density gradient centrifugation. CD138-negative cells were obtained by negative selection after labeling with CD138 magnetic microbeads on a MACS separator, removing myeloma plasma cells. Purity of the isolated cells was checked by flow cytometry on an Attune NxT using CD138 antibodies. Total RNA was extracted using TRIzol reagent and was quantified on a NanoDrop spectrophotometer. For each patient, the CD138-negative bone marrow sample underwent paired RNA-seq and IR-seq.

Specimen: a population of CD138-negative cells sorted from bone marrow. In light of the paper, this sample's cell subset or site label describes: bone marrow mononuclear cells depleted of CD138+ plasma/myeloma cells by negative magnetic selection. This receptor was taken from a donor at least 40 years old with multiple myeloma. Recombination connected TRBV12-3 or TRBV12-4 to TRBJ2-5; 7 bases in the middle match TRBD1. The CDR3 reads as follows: CASGWTGPEATQYF. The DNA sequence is TGTGCCAGCGGATGGACAGGTCCTGAGGCGACCCAGTACTTC.